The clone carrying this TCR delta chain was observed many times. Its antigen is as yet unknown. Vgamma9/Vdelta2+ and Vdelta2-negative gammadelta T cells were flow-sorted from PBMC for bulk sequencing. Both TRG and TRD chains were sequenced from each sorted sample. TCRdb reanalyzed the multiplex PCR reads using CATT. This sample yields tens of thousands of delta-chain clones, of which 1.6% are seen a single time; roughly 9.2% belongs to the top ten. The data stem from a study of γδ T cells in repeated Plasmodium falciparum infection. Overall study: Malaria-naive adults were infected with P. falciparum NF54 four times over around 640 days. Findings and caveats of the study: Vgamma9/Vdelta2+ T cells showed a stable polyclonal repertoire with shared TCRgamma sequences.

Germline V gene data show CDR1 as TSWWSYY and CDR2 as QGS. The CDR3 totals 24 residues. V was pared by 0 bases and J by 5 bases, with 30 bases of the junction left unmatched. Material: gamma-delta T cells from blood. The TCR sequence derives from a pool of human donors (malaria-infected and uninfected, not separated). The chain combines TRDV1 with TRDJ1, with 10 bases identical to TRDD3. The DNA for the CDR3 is TGTGCTCTTGGGGAACTAGAATCTGCGCCTTCCTCAGTACTGGGGGATGGGAGGAAAGATAAACTCATCTTT. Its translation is CALGELESAPSSVLGDGRKDKLIF.